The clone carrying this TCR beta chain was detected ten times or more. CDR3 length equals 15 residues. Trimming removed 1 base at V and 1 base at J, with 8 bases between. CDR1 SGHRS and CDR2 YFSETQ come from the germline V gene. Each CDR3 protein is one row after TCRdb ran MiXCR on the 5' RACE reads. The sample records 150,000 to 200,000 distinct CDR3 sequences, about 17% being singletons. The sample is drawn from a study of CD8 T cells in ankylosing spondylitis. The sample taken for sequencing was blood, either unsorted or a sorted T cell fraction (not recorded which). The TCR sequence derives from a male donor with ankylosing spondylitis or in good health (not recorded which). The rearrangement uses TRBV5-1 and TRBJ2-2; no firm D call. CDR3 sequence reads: CASSLLVLNTGELFF. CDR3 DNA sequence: TGCGCCAGCAGCTTGTTAGTCTTGAACACCGGGGAGCTGTTTTTT.